Listed here are 24 T cell receptor beta chains from one sample, sequenced in a study of blood T cell repertoires in COVID-19. TCRdb's table, derived via immunoSEQ multiplex PCR, lists solely in-frame clones and lacks some. Of fewer than 200,000 clones detected, less than 85% appear once; the ten largest clones hold 4.4%. The sequenced sample consisted of PBMCs or T cells enriched from blood (not recorded which). Every receptor here comes from a woman aged 50 to 65 who had recovered from COVID-19.

The chain carries TRBV5-8 and TRBJ1-5; 8 bases fit TRBD1. V shed 4 bases and J 2 bases; nucleotides not matched to a gene: 8. The germline CDR1 and CDR2 sequences are SGHTS and YDEGEE. CDR3 size: 16 residues. The CDR3 loop reads CASSPPVQGGNQPQHF. As DNA, the CDR3 is TGTGCCAGCAGCCCCCCCGTACAGGGGGGCAATCAGCCCCAGCATTTT.

V usage is TRBV19 and J usage is TRBJ1-6, with a weak D call TRBD1 (6 bases). This CDR3 is built from 15 residues. The germline gives CDR1 LNHDA, CDR2 SQIVND (reference sequence). V dropped 4 bases and J dropped 10 bases, with 17 bases sitting between them. The CDR3 is CASSTSTGSNSPLHF. Written as DNA, the CDR3 is TGTGCCAGTAGTACATCGACAGGCTCGAACTCACCCCTCCACTTT.

The chain links TRBV13 to TRBJ2-4; 10 nucleotides align to TRBD1. The germline gives CDR1 PRHDT, CDR2 FYEKMQ (reference sequence). After removal of 3 bases from V and 6 bases from J, the junction contained 2 bases not matched to a gene. The CDR3 is made up of 14 amino acids. Here the CDR3 DNA reads TGTGCCAGCAGCTTGGGACAGGGGCTAAACATTCAGTACTTC. Translating gives CASSLGQGLNIQYF.

The V call is TRBV6-2 or TRBV6-3, the J call TRBJ1-4; D may be TRBD1 (6 bases). There are 16 residues in the CDR3. Trimming removed 4 bases at V and 6 bases at J, with 18 bases between. Germline V CDR1 and CDR2: MNHEY, SVGEGT. DNA for the CDR3: TGTGCCAGCAGTTCAGACAGGCCGGAAGATTATGAAAAACTGTTTTTT. It specifies CASSSDRPEDYEKLFF.

The chain joins TRBV4-1 to TRBJ2-3; possible D gene TRBD1, 5 bases. Germline assignment: CDR1 MGHRA and CDR2 YSYEKL. The V gene lost 1 base and the J gene lost 3 bases, with 8 bases spanning the gap. CDR3 length: 14 amino acids. CDR3 sequence reads: CASSQVPGTDTQYF. In DNA form, the CDR3 reads TGCGCCAGCAGCCAAGTGCCAGGGACAGATACGCAGTATTTT.

Only one count was recorded for this clone. The V and J genes are TRBV15 and TRBJ2-3; no clear D gene. CDR1 and CDR2 (germline): LNHNV, YYDKDF (reference sequence). The CDR3 has 13 amino acids. Trimming cost V 1 base and J 3 bases, with 5 bases left between them. The CDR3 DNA reads as TGTGCCACCAGCAGAGTCAGGACAGATACGCAGTATTTT. Amino acid sequence: CATSRVRTDTQYF.

This clone has only one observation. The CDR3 here is CATSGTNDPNYGYTF. In DNA, the CDR3 is TGTGCCACCAGCGGGACAAACGATCCTAACTATGGCTACACCTTC. The chain has TRBV15 and TRBJ1-2; D possibly corresponds to TRBD1 (6 bases). The CDR3 spans 15 residues. V was shortened by 5 bases and J by 0 bases, with 13 bases between the two germline ends. Germline loops: CDR1 LNHNV, CDR2 YYDKDF (reference sequence).

This clone was detected ten times or more. The V and J genes are TRBV2 and TRBJ2-7, with D possibly being TRBD2 (6 bases). Germline loops: CDR1 SNHLY, CDR2 FYNNEI. V lost 3 bases and J 0 bases, leaving 15 bases between the germline ends. This CDR3 spans 16 amino acids. The CDR3 is CASSDLPSALSYEQYV. The CDR3 bases are TGTGCCAGCAGTGATCTCCCTAGCGCACTCTCCTACGAGCAGTACGTC.

Comment on this clone: One end of the junction does not line up with germline, which may come from a read error. The chain carries TRBV7-7 and TRBJ1-1, with TRBD1 matching over 7 bases. CDR1 and CDR2 (germline): SSHAT, FNYEAQ (reference sequence). This CDR3 contains 11 residues. The CDR3 nucleotides read TGTGCTAGCAGCCCTCGGACAGGCCGGGCCTTT. Its protein product is CASSPRTGRAF.

The rearrangement uses TRBV29-1 and TRBJ1-1, with D possibly matching TRBD1 (6 bases). Trimming shortened V by 7 bases and J by 1 base, and 19 bases separated the two germline ends. The CDR3 length is 15 residues. Per the germline V gene, CDR1 is SQVTM and CDR2 is ANQGSEA. CDR3 nucleotide sequence: TGCAGCGGTGGTGGGGGGGGCGCAGCGAACACTGAAGCTTTCTTT. This codes for CSGGGGGAANTEAFF.

This clone was counted only a few times. J is TRBJ1-2 and V is TRBV20-1; TRBD1 might be the D (5 bases). The CDR3 is made up of 11 amino acids. V lost 5 bases, J lost 8 bases, and 12 bases lay in between. Germline CDR1 is DFQATT and CDR2 is SNEGSKA (reference sequence). CDR3 DNA sequence: TGCAGTGCTGGATCAGGGATAGGCTACACCTTC. Translated, it gives CSAGSGIGYTF.

The V gene is TRBV30, the J gene TRBJ1-5; D is possibly TRBD1 (6 bases). The V and J ends lost 2 bases and 5 bases respectively, with 16 bases between them. From germline, CDR1 is GTSNPN and CDR2 SVGIG (reference sequence). This CDR3 spans 15 amino acids. CDR3 sequence: CAWSPPGRGDQPQHF. For the CDR3, the DNA is TGTGCCTGGAGTCCACCGGGGAGGGGGGATCAGCCCCAGCATTTT.

The genes are TRBV7-6 and TRBJ1-1; 7 bases agree with TRBD1. This CDR3 region has 16 residues. Per the germline V gene, CDR1 is SGHVS and CDR2 is FNYEAQ. V lost 3 bases to trimming and J lost 7 bases; unmatched junction nucleotides: 14. In nucleotides, the CDR3 is TGTGCCAGCAGCTTTAGTCTGGGCAGGGGGACGGGTGAAGCTTTCTTT. Amino acids: CASSFSLGRGTGEAFF.

The chain links TRBV3-1 (or the pseudogene TRBV3-2) to TRBJ1-3, with D possibly matching TRBD1 (6 bases). This CDR3 has 17 amino acids. V lost 4 bases, J lost 4 bases, and 20 bases lay in between. Germline lookup yields CDR1 LGHDT and CDR2 YNNKEL (reference sequence). CDR3 loop: CASSLKGGPSLGNTIYF. CDR3 coding DNA: TGTGCCAGCAGCCTGAAGGGGGGGCCAAGCTTGGGAAACACCATATATTTT.

The chain has TRBV7-8 and TRBJ2-4; no reliable D call. This CDR3 is 16 amino acids long. The V end was cut by 2 bases, the J end by 0 bases, with 11 bases between. Germline V lookup: CDR1 SGHVS, CDR2 FQNEAQ. The CDR3 here is CASSLQALTAKNIQYF. For the CDR3, the DNA is TGTGCCAGCAGCTTACAGGCTTTAACAGCCAAAAACATTCAGTACTTC.

The chain carries TRBV11-3 and TRBJ1-1; possible D gene TRBD1, 6 bases. This CDR3 is 14 amino acids long. The V gene's germline CDR1 is SGHNT and CDR2 YENEEA. V was trimmed by 2 bases and J by 7 bases, leaving 14 bases between them. CDR3 sequence reads: CASSLRRTDSEAFF. The CDR3 DNA sequence: TGTGCCAGCAGCTTACGAAGAACGGACAGTGAAGCTTTCTTT. Full variable domain (remainder filled in from reference TRBV11-3 and TRBJ1-1): EAGVVQSPRYKIIEKKQPVAFWCNPISGHNTLYWYLQNLGQGPELLIRYENEEAVDDSQLPKDRFSAERLKGVDSTLKIQPAELGDSAVYLCASSLRRTDSEAFFGQGTRLTVV.

This clone has just one count. The chain links TRBV5-1 to TRBJ2-7; the D gene is possibly TRBD2 (5 bases). With 0 bases removed from V and 7 bases from J, the gap between germline ends came to 14 bases. This CDR3 region has 14 residues. Germline V gives CDR1 SGHRS, CDR2 YFSETQ. CDR3 sequence reads: CASSLVGVPWEQYV. The CDR3 region has the DNA TGCGCCAGCAGCTTGGTCGGGGTTCCGTGGGAGCAGTACGTC.

The chain is built from TRBV21-1 and TRBJ1-2; the table calls TRBD1, which could not be checked here. TRBV21-1 is given as a pseudogene. The CDR3 consists of 20 residues. CDR3 in amino acids: CASSRFPVGTGGINHYGYTF. CDR3 in DNA: TGTGCCAGCAGCAGATTCCCGGTGGGGACAGGGGGCATAAATCACTATGGCTACACCTTC.

V is TRBV10-3 and J is TRBJ1-1, with TRBD1 matching 11 bases. Germline CDR1 ENHRY, CDR2 SYGVKD. The V segment lost 6 bases and the J segment 10 bases; nucleotides outside the gene matches: 4. This CDR3 contains 12 residues. CDR3 loop: CAIRDRGLAAFF. CDR3 in DNA: TGTGCCATCAGGGACAGGGGGCTGGCAGCTTTCTTT.

This chain joins TRBV3-1 (or the pseudogene TRBV3-2) and TRBJ1-2, with 9 bases lining up with TRBD1. The J segment lost 4 bases and the V segment lost 3 bases, leaving 6 bases of the junction unmatched. In germline, CDR1 is LGHDT, CDR2 YNNKEL (reference sequence). The length of the CDR3 is 15 residues. CDR3 sequence: CASSQEGQGTYGYTF. CDR3 bases: TGTGCCAGCAGCCAGGAGGGACAGGGAACCTATGGCTACACCTTC.

The CDR3 bases are TGTGCCAGCCGGGGGGGCGCGGCCGGGGAGCTGTTTTTT. Protein: CASRGGAAGELFF. The J gene is TRBJ2-2, the V gene TRBV5-4, with 8 bases identical to TRBD2. Germline CDR1 and CDR2: SGHNT and YYREEE (reference sequence). The CDR3 length is 13 residues. V lost 7 bases, J lost 6 bases, and 5 bases stayed unmatched.

The J gene is TRBJ1-2, the V gene TRBV12-3 or TRBV12-4; perhaps TRBD1 as D (6 bases). Trimming removed 3 bases at V and 4 bases at J, with 9 bases between. The CDR3 is 13 amino acids. The CDR3 region is CASSFTGSYGYTF. CDR3 DNA: TGTGCCAGCAGTTTCACAGGGTCCTATGGCTACACCTTC.

The chain recombines TRBV3-1 (or the pseudogene TRBV3-2) with TRBJ1-6; 10 bases are shared with TRBD1. This CDR3 spans 15 amino acids. With 2 bases clipped from V and 10 bases from J, the junction kept 5 bases outside the gene matches. Germline-derived CDR1 and CDR2 are LGHDT and YNNKEL (reference sequence). DNA for the CDR3: TGTGCCAGCAGCCAACGGGACAGGGGAAGCTCACCCCTCCACTTT. Translation: CASSQRDRGSSPLHF.

The rearrangement links TRBV5-1 to TRBJ1-6, with TRBD1 matching over 10 bases. This CDR3 region has 15 residues. The germline V gene encodes CDR1 SGHRS and CDR2 YFSETQ. V lost 0 bases and J lost 10; bases outside the gene matches: 4. The CDR3 is CASSLEGTGVSPLHF. DNA for the CDR3: TGCGCCAGCAGCTTGGAAGGGACAGGGGTCTCACCCCTCCACTTT.